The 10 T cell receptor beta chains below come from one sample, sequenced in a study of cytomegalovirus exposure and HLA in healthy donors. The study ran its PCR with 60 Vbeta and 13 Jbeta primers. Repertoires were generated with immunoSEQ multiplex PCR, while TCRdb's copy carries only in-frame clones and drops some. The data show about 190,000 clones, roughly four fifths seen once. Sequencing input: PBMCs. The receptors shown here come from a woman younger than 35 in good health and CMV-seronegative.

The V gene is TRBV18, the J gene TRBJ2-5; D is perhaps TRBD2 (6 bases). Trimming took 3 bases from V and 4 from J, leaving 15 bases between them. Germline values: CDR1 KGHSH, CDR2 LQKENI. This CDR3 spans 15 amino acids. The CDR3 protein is CASSPQQEGVETQYF. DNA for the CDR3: TGTGCCAGCTCACCTCAACAGGAGGGCGTAGAGACCCAGTACTTC.

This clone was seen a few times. DNA of the CDR3: TGTGCCAGCATGCTAGCGGATAGCTCCTACGAGCAGTACTTC. It is translated as CASMLADSSYEQYF. The chain couples TRBV28 to TRBJ2-7, with 7 bases identical to TRBD2. The germline CDR1 and CDR2 sequences are MDHEN and SYDVKM. J gave up 0 bases and V 7 bases, and 6 bases lay outside the gene matches. CDR3 length equals 14 residues. The whole variable domain, filled in from reference TRBV28 and TRBJ2-7, reads DVKVTQSSRYLVKRTGEKVFLECVQDMDHENMFWYRQDPGLGLRLIYFSYDVKMKEKGDIPEGYSVSREKKERFSLILESASTNQTSMYLCASMLADSSYEQYFGPGTRLTVT.

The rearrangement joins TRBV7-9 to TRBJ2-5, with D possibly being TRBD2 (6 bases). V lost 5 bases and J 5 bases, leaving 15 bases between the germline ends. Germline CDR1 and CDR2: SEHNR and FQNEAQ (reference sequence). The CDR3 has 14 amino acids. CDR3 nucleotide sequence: TGTGCCAGCAGCCAACAGACGGGGGTCGAGACCCAGTACTTC. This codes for CASSQQTGVETQYF.

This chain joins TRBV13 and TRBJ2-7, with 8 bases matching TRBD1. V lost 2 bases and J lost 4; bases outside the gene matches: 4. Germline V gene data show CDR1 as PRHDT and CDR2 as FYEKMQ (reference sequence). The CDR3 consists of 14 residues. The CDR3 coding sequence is TGTGCCAGCAGCTTATGGGACAGGTGGTACGAGCAGTACTTC. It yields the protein CASSLWDRWYEQYF.

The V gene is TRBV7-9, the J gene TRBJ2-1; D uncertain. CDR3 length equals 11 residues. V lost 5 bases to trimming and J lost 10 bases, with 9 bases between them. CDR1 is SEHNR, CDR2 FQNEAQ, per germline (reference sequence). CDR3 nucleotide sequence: TGTGCCAGCAGCCCTAGTGGGGAGCAGTTCTTC. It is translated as CASSPSGEQFF.

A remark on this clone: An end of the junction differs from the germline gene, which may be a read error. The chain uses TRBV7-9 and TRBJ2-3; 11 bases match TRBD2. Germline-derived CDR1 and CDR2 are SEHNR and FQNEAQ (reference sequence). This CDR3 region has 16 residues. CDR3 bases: TGTTCCAGCAGCGCTGGGACTAGCGGAAGCACAGATACGCAGTATTTT. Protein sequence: CSSSAGTSGSTDTQYF.

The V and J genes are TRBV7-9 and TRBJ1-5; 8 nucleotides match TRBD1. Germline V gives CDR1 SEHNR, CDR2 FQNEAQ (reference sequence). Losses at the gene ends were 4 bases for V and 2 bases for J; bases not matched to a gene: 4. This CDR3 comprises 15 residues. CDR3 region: CASSSTDRGNQPQHF. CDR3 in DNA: TGTGCCAGCAGCTCCACGGACAGGGGCAATCAGCCCCAGCATTTT.

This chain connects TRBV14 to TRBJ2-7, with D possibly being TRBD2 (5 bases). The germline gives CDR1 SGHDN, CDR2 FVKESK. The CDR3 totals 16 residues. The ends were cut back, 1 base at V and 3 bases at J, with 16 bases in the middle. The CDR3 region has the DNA TGTGCCAGCAGCCAAGTCGAACTAGGAGACGACTACGAGCAGTACTTC. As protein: CASSQVELGDDYEQYF.

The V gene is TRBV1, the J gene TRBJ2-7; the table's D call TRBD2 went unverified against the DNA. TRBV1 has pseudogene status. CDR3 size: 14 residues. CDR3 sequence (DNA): TGCACCAGCTACGGGGTAGCGGGCCCCAACGAGCAGTACTTC. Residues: CTSYGVAGPNEQYF.

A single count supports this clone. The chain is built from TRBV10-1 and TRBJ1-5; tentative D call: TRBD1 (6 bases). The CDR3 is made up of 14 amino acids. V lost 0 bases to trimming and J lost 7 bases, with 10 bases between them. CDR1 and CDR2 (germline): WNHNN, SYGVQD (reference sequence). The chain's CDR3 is CASSESRGAQPQHF. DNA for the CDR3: TGCGCCAGCAGTGAGTCCAGGGGAGCACAGCCCCAGCATTTT.